This T cell receptor (beta chain) derives from a study of T cell responses to AZD1222 COVID-19 vaccine. The length of the CDR3 is 15 residues. The V and J ends lost 7 bases and 3 bases, in that order; junction bases with no gene match: 8. Germline V gene data show CDR1 as SGDLS and CDR2 as YYNGEE. The protocol was immunoSEQ multiplex PCR, while the TCRdb copy is restricted to in-frame clones and leaves out a portion. This table has 150,000 or so clones, roughly 92% appearing once. This receptor was identified in an adult in good health. The chain has TRBV9 and TRBJ2-3; 10 bases agree with TRBD2. Sequences were derived from peripheral blood, sampled on day 0 of AZD1222 vaccination. This CDR3 is CASGPSGSTTDTQYF. CDR3 DNA: TGTGCCAGCGGTCCTAGCGGGAGTACGACAGATACGCAGTATTTT. The complete variable domain, with remaining parts taken from reference TRBV9 and TRBJ2-3, reads DSGVTQTPKHLITATGQRVTLRCSPRSGDLSVYWYQQSLDQGLQFLIQYYNGEERAKGNILERFSAQQFPDLHSELNLSSLELGDSALYFCASGPSGSTTDTQYFGPGTRLTVL.